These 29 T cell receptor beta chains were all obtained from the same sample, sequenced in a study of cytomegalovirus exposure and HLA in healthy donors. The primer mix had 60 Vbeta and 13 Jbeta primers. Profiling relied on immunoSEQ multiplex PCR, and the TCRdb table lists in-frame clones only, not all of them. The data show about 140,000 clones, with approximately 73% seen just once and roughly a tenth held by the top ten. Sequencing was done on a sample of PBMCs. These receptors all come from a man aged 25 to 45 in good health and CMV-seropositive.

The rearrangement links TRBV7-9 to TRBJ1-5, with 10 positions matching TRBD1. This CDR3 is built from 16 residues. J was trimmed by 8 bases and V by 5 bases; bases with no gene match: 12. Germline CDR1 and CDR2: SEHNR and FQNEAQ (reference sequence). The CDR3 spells CASSLPTGGQDKPQHF. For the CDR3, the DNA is TGTGCCAGCAGCCTTCCGACAGGGGGCCAGGACAAGCCCCAGCATTTT.

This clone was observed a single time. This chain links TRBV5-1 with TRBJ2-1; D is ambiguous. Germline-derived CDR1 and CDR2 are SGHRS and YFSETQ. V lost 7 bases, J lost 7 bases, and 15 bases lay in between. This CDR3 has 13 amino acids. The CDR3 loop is CASGELGYNEQFF. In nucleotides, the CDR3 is TGCGCCAGCGGAGAACTGGGTTATAATGAGCAGTTCTTC.

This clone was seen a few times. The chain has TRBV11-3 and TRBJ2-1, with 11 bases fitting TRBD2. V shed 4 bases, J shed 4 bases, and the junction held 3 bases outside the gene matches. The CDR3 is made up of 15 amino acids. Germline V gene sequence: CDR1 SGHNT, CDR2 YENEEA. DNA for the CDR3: TGTGCCAGCAGCTCAGGGACTAGCGGTTACAATGAGCAGTTCTTC. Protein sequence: CASSSGTSGYNEQFF.

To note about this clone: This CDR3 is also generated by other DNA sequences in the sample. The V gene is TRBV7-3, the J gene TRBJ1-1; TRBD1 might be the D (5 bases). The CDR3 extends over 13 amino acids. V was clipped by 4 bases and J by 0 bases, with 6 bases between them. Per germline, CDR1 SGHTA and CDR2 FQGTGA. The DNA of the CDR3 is TGTGCCAGCAGCTCAGGGATGAACACTGAAGCTTTCTTT. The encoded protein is CASSSGMNTEAFF.

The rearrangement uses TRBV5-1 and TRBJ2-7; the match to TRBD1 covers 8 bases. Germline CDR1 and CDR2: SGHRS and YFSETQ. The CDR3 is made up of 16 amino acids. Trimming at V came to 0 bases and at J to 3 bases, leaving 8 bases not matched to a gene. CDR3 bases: TGCGCCAGCAGCTTGGGAAGGGACAGGCACCTCTACGAGCAGTACTTC. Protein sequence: CASSLGRDRHLYEQYF.

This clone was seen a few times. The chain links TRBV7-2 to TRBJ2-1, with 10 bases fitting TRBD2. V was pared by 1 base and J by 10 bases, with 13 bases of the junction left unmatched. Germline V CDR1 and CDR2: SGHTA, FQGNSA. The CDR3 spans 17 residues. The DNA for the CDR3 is TGTGCCAGCAGCTTAGTTCGACTAGCGGGCTCTAATGTGGAGCAGTTCTTC. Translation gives CASSLVRLAGSNVEQFF.

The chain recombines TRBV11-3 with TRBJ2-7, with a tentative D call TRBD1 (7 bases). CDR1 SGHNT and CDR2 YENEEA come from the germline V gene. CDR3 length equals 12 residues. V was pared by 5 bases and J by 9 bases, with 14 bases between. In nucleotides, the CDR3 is TGTGCCAGCAGCACCCGACAGGGAGGGCAGTACTTC. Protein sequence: CASSTRQGGQYF.

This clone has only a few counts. CDR3 sequence: CASSLSSGSSYEQYF. In nucleotides, the CDR3 is TGTGCCAGCAGCTTAAGTAGCGGAAGCTCCTACGAGCAGTACTTC. This chain joins TRBV7-3 and TRBJ2-7, with D possibly TRBD2 on 6 matching bases. The CDR3 has 15 amino acids. Germline CDR1 SGHTA, CDR2 FQGTGA. The germline V and J ends were trimmed by 1 base and 0 bases, with 10 bases remaining between them.

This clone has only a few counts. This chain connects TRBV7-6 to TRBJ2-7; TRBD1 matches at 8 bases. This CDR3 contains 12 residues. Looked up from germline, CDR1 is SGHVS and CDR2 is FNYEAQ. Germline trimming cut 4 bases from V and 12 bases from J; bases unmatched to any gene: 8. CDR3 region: CASSSTGGSLYF. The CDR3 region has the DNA TGTGCCAGCAGCTCAACAGGGGGTTCCCTGTACTTC.

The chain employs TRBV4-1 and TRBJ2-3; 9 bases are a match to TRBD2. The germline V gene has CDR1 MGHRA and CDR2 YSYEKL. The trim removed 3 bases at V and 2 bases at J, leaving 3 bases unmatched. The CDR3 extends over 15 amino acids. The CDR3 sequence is CASSQSSGATDTQYF. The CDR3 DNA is TGCGCCAGCAGCCAGTCTAGCGGGGCCACAGATACGCAGTATTTT.

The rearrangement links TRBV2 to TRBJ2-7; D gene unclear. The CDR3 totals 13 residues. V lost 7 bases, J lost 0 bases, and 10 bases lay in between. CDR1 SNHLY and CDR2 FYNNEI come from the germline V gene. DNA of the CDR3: TGTGCCAGCACCGAGCAGGCCTCCTACGAGCAGTACTTC. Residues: CASTEQASYEQYF.

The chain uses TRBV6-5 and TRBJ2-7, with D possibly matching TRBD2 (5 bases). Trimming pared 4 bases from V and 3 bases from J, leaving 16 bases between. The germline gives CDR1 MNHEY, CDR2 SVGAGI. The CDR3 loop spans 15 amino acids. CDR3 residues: CASSLDPGVDYEQYF. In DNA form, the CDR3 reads TGTGCCAGCAGTTTAGACCCCGGGGTCGACTACGAGCAGTACTTC.

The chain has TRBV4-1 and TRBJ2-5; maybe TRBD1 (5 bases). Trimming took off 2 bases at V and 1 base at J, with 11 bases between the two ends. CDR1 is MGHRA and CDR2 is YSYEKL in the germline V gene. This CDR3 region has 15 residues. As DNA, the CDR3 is TGCGCCAGCAGCCAACCGACAGCGCGCCAAGAGACCCAGTACTTC. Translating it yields CASSQPTARQETQYF.

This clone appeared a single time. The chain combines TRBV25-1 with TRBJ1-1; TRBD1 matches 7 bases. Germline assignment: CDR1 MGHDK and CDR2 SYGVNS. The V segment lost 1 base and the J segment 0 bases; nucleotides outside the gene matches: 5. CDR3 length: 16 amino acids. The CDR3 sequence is CASSEFIQGLNTEAFF. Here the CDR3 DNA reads TGTGCCAGCAGTGAATTTATACAGGGGTTGAACACTGAAGCTTTCTTT.

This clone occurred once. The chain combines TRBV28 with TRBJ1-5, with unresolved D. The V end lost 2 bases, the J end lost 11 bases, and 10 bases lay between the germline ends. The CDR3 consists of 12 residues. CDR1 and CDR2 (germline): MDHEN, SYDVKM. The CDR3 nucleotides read TGTGCCAGCAGTTTAGGCAGGTGGGCCCAGCATTTT. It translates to CASSLGRWAQHF. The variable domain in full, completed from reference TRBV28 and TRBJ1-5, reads DVKVTQSSRYLVKRTGEKVFLECVQDMDHENMFWYRQDPGLGLRLIYFSYDVKMKEKGDIPEGYSVSREKKERFSLILESASTNQTSMYLCASSLGRWAQHFGDGTRLSIL.

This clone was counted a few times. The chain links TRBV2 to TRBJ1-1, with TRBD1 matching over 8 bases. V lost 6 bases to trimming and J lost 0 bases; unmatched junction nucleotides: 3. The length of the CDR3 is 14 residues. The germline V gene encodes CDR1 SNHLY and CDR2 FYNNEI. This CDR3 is CASRAGGMNTEAFF. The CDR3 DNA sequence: TGTGCCAGCAGGGCAGGGGGCATGAACACTGAAGCTTTCTTT.

As DNA, the CDR3 is TGTGCCAGCAGCTTTCTAGGCGAGACCCAGTACTTC. Protein product: CASSFLGETQYF. The chain combines TRBV7-2 with TRBJ2-5; D is unclear. CDR1 and CDR2 (germline): SGHTA, FQGNSA. The CDR3 length is 12 residues. V was trimmed by 3 bases and J by 5 bases, leaving 7 bases between them.

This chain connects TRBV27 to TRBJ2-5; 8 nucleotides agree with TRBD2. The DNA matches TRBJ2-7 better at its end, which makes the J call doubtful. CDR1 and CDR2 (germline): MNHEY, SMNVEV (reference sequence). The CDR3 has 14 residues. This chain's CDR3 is CASSVGGGPYEQYF. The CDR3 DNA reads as TGTGCCAGCAGCGTCGGGGGGGGGCCCTACGAGCAGTACTTC.

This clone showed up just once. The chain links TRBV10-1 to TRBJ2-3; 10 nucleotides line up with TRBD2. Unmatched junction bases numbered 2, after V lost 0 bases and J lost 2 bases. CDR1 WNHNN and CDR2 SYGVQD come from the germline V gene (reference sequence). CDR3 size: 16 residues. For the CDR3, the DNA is TGCGCCAGCAGTGAGTCAGGACTAGCGGACACAGATACGCAGTATTTT. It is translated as CASSESGLADTDTQYF.

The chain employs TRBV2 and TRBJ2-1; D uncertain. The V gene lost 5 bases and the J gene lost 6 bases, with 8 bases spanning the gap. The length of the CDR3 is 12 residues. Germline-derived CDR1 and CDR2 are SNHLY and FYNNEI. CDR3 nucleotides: TGTGCCAGCAGTTGGGCACTCAATGAGCAGTTCTTC. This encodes CASSWALNEQFF. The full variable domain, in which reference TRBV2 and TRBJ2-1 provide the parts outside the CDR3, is EPEVTQTPSHQVTQMGQEVILRCVPISNHLYFYWYRQILGQKVEFLVSFYNNEISEKSEIFDDQFSVERPDGSNFTLKIRSTKLEDSAMYFCASSWALNEQFFGPGTRLTVL.

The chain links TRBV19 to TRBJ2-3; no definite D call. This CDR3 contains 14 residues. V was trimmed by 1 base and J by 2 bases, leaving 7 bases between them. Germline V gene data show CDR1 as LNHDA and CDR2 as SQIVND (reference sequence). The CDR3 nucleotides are TGTGCCAGTAGTATAGGTCTAAACACAGATACGCAGTATTTT. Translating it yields CASSIGLNTDTQYF. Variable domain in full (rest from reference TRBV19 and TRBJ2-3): DGGITQSPKYLFRKEGQNVTLSCEQNLNHDAMYWYRQDPGQGLRLIYYSQIVNDFQKGDIAEGYSVSREKKESFPLTVTSAQKNPTAFYLCASSIGLNTDTQYFGPGTRLTVL.

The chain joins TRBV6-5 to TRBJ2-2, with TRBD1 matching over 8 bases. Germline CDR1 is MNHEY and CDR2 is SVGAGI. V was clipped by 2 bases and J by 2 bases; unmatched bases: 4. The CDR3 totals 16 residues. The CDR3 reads CASSYRAGGNTGELFF. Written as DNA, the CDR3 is TGTGCCAGCAGTTACCGGGCAGGGGGCAACACCGGGGAGCTGTTTTTT.

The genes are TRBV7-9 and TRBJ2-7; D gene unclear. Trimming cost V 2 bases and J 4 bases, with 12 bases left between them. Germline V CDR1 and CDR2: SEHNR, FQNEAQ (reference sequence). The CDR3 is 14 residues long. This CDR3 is CASSLSEVEYEQYF. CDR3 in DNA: TGTGCCAGCAGCTTAAGTGAGGTGGAGTACGAGCAGTACTTC.

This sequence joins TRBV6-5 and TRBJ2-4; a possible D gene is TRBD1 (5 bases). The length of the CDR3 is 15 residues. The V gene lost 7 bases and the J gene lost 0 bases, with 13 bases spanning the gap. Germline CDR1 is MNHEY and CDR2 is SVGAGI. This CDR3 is CASTDQGVAKNIQYF. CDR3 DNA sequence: TGTGCCAGCACCGACCAGGGTGTAGCCAAAAACATTCAGTACTTC.

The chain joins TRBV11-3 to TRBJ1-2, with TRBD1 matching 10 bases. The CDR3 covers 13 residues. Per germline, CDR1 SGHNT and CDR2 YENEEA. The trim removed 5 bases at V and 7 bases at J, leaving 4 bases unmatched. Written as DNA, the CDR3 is TGTGCCAGCAGCCGACAGGGGGCCGGTGGCTACACCTTC. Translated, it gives CASSRQGAGGYTF.

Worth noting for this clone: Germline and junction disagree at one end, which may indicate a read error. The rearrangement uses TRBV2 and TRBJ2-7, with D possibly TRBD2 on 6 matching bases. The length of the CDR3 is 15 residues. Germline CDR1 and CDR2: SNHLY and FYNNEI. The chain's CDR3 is CASRPTGVRAYEQHF. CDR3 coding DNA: TGTGCCAGCAGACCGACGGGGGTACGGGCCTACGAGCAGCACTTC.

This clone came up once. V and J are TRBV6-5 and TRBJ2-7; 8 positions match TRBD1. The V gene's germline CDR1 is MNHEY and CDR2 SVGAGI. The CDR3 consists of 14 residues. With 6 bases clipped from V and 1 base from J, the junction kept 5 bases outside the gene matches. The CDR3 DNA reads TGTGCCAGCAGCGGACAGGGACGATCCTACGAGCAGTACTTC. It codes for CASSGQGRSYEQYF.

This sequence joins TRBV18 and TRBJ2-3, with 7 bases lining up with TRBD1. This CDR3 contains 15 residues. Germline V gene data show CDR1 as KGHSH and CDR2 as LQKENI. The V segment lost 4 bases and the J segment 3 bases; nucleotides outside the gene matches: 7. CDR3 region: CASSRDSFSTDTQYF. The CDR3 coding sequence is TGTGCCAGCTCACGGGACAGCTTCTCGACAGATACGCAGTATTTT.

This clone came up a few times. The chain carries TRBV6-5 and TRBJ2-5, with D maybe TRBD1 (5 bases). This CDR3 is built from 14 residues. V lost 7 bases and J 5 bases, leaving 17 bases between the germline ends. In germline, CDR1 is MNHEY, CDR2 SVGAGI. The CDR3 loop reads CASIGAKAGETQYF. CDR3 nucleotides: TGTGCCAGCATAGGGGCCAAAGCTGGGGAGACCCAGTACTTC.